This T cell receptor beta chain was sequenced in a study of T cells after yellow fever vaccination. For this clonotype: The antigen is unknown.

Study conclusions and caveats: Abundant clonotypes from the bulk population could get into FACS-sorted repertoires as contaminants. CD4 and CD8 compartments shared a small share of clonotypes, likely from convergent recombination. Boosting was followed by the reappearance of most primary-vaccination clones (under 97% CD4, about 90% CD8).

5'RACE template switching produced TCR cDNA carrying a universal primer site and UMIs. TCRdb re-derived calls from the 5' RACE reads in MiXCR, one entry per CDR3 protein. The table includes some 110,000 distinct CDR3 sequences, about 7.8% detected once. Germline loops: CDR1 SGHTA, CDR2 FQGNSA. Trimming at V came to 5 bases and at J to 0 bases, leaving 12 bases not matched to a gene. The CDR3 contains 17 residues. The TCR was taken from a man between 18 and 35 years old who received the YFV17D yellow fever vaccine. The V gene is TRBV7-2, the J gene TRBJ2-5, with 7 bases matching TRBD1. Sequenced here: CD4+ T cells sorted from PBMCs, sampled roughly seven weeks after the first yellow fever vaccination. In DNA, the CDR3 is TGTGCCAGCAGCCCCGGGCAGGGCAGGGGGAACCAAGAGACCCAGTACTTC. This sequence encodes CASSPGQGRGNQETQYF.